The rows below give T cell receptor beta chains drawn from one sample of a study of blood T cell repertoires in COVID-19. Method: immunoSEQ multiplex PCR; TCRdb's copy keeps in-frame clones and lacks some. The sample has about 100,000 clones, approximately 89% seen once. Material: peripheral blood. The receptor set was obtained from a man aged 50-60 years with active COVID-19. The CDR3 runs from the conserved cysteine through the conserved F or W. Each record gives: clone size, D gene, V gene, J gene, CDR3 DNA, CDR3 protein. A D gene is named only where the DNA matches it firmly. Clone size is given for some rows only: seen once, a few or many times, or a class if the clone is expanded.

clone size: .
D gene: TRBD2
V gene: TRBV5-6
J gene: TRBJ2-7
CDR3 DNA: TGTGCCAGCAGCCCGGGGGGAAGAGGGAGATTCTACGAGCAGTACTTC
CDR3 protein: CASSPGGRGRFYEQYF

clone size: .
D gene: TRBD1
V gene: TRBV9
J gene: TRBJ1-6
CDR3 DNA: TGTGCCAGCAGCGCTCACTCTCCGGGACAGCCTAATTCACCCCTCCACTTT
CDR3 protein: CASSAHSPGQPNSPLHF

clone size: .
D gene: TRBD1
V gene: TRBV4-2
J gene: TRBJ2-3
CDR3 DNA: TGTGCCAGCAGCCAAACGGACAGGGATACGCAGTATTTT
CDR3 protein: CASSQTDRDTQYF

clone size: .
D gene: .
V gene: TRBV5-8
J gene: TRBJ1-5
CDR3 DNA: TGTGCCAGCAGCCTGGGACTAATTTTGGACGGAGGCAATCAGCCCCAGCATTTT
CDR3 protein: CASSLGLILDGGNQPQHF

clone size: .
D gene: .
V gene: TRBV10-2
J gene: TRBJ1-1
CDR3 DNA: TGCGCCAGCAGTGAGATTGTCCTCGCGGAAACCCGAGGCACTGAAGCTTTCTTT
CDR3 protein: CASSEIVLAETRGTEAFF

clone size: .
D gene: TRBD1
V gene: TRBV3-1/TRBV3-2
J gene: TRBJ2-7
CDR3 DNA: TGTGCCAGCAGCCCCCGGGACAGAAACTCCTACGAGCAGTACTTC
CDR3 protein: CASSPRDRNSYEQYF

clone size: .
D gene: .
V gene: TRBV11-2
J gene: TRBJ2-4
CDR3 DNA: TGTGCCAGCAGATCCGGACAAACTCTAGCCAAAAACATTCAGTACTTC
CDR3 protein: CASRSGQTLAKNIQYF

clone size: once
D gene: .
V gene: TRBV2
J gene: TRBJ1-5
CDR3 DNA: TGTGCCAGCAGTGAAGTTTGGGGCCAGCAGCATTTT
CDR3 protein: CASSEVWGQQHF

clone size: .
D gene: TRBD1
V gene: TRBV15
J gene: TRBJ1-1
CDR3 DNA: TGTGCCACCAGCAGAGATCCCAGGGGGCGGAACACTGAAGCTTTCTTT
CDR3 protein: CATSRDPRGRNTEAFF

clone size: .
D gene: .
V gene: TRBV3-1/TRBV3-2
J gene: TRBJ1-1
CDR3 DNA: TGTGCCAGCAGCCCGACAAGGGGGAACACTGAAGCTTTCTTT
CDR3 protein: CASSPTRGNTEAFF

clone size: .
D gene: .
V gene: TRBV9
J gene: TRBJ1-5
CDR3 DNA: TGTGCCAGCAGCGTAGGGGAGCTGGGCAATCAGCCCCAGCATTTT
CDR3 protein: CASSVGELGNQPQHF

clone size: .
D gene: .
V gene: TRBV19
J gene: TRBJ1-3
CDR3 DNA: TGTGCCAGTATTGGGGCAGACTCTGGAAACACCATATATTTT
CDR3 protein: CASIGADSGNTIYF

clone size: .
D gene: TRBD1
V gene: TRBV12-3/TRBV12-4
J gene: TRBJ1-5
CDR3 DNA: TGTGCCAGCAGCGGACAGGGGGATCAGCCCCAGCATTTT
CDR3 protein: CASSGQGDQPQHF

clone size: .
D gene: .
V gene: TRBV19
J gene: TRBJ1-2
CDR3 DNA: TGTGCCAGTAGTATAGATCTAGGGGCCACAGGCGGCTACACCTTC
CDR3 protein: CASSIDLGATGGYTF

clone size: .
D gene: TRBD1
V gene: TRBV19
J gene: TRBJ1-2
CDR3 DNA: TGTGCCAGTAGCCTACCGGGACAGGGTTTTAATGGCTACACCTTC
CDR3 protein: CASSLPGQGFNGYTF

clone size: .
D gene: TRBD2
V gene: TRBV19
J gene: TRBJ2-3
CDR3 DNA: TGTGCCAGTAGCGTCCTCCCGGGGGGGACAGATACGCAGTATTTT
CDR3 protein: CASSVLPGGTDTQYF

clone size: .
D gene: .
V gene: TRBV20-1
J gene: TRBJ2-7
CDR3 DNA: TGCAGTGCTGGCACATACGAGCAGTACTTC
CDR3 protein: CSAGTYEQYF

clone size: .
D gene: TRBD1
V gene: TRBV4-2
J gene: TRBJ1-6
CDR3 DNA: TGTGCCAGCAGCCAAGAAAACCCCGGGACAGGGAGCTCACCCCTCCACTTT
CDR3 protein: CASSQENPGTGSSPLHF

clone size: .
D gene: .
V gene: TRBV3-1/TRBV3-2
J gene: TRBJ2-1
CDR3 DNA: TGTGCCAGCAGCCAAATGGGAGTGCTTGAGCAGTTCTTC
CDR3 protein: CASSQMGVLEQFF

clone size: .
D gene: TRBD2
V gene: TRBV10-3
J gene: TRBJ2-1
CDR3 DNA: TGTGCCATCAGCGCGGGACTAGCGGGAGGGCGCGATGAGCAGTTCTTC
CDR3 protein: CAISAGLAGGRDEQFF

clone size: .
D gene: TRBD1
V gene: TRBV6-5
J gene: TRBJ2-1
CDR3 DNA: TGTGCCAGCAGTTGGGACCAGGGGGCTACAACTGAGCAGTTCTTC
CDR3 protein: CASSWDQGATTEQFF

clone size: few
D gene: .
V gene: TRBV18
J gene: TRBJ2-7
CDR3 DNA: TGTGCCAGCTCACCAAACCAGGGAGGCAACGAGCAGTACTTC
CDR3 protein: CASSPNQGGNEQYF

clone size: .
D gene: TRBD2
V gene: TRBV2
J gene: TRBJ2-5
CDR3 DNA: TGTGCCAGCAGTGTGGGACTAGCGGGGCAAGAGACCCAGTACTTC
CDR3 protein: CASSVGLAGQETQYF

clone size: .
D gene: TRBD2
V gene: TRBV12-5
J gene: TRBJ2-5
CDR3 DNA: TGTGCTAGTGGTTCTAGCGGGGGGTTACAAGAGACCCAGTACTTC
CDR3 protein: CASGSSGGLQETQYF

clone size: few
D gene: TRBD2
V gene: TRBV10-2
J gene: TRBJ2-2
CDR3 DNA: TGCGCCAGCAGAGGGGGGACTAGCGGGAGGACCGGGGAGCTGTTTTTT
CDR3 protein: CASRGGTSGRTGELFF

clone size: .
D gene: TRBD1
V gene: TRBV24-1
J gene: TRBJ2-2
CDR3 DNA: TGTGCCACCAGTGACCCAACTCCGGGACAGGGAGGTCACACCGGGGAGCTGTTTTTT
CDR3 protein: CATSDPTPGQGGHTGELFF

clone size: .
D gene: TRBD2
V gene: TRBV7-6
J gene: TRBJ2-1
CDR3 DNA: TGTGCCAGCAGCCCCCGATCTAGCGGGAGGACGGGCTCCTACAATGAGCAGTTCTTC
CDR3 protein: CASSPRSSGRTGSYNEQFF

clone size: .
D gene: .
V gene: TRBV27
J gene: TRBJ1-2
CDR3 DNA: TGTGCCAGCAAACCATCAGGGGTTGACGTCTACACCTTC
CDR3 protein: CASKPSGVDVYTF

clone size: .
D gene: .
V gene: TRBV7-3
J gene: TRBJ2-3
CDR3 DNA: TGTGCCAGCAGCTCTGCTGGGGGGTCCGGGGGAGATACGCAGTATTTT
CDR3 protein: CASSSAGGSGGDTQYF

clone size: .
D gene: TRBD2
V gene: TRBV14
J gene: TRBJ2-5
CDR3 DNA: TGTGCCAGCAGCCCATCTAGCGGGAGGGATCCCAAAGAGACCCAGTACTTC
CDR3 protein: CASSPSSGRDPKETQYF